This T cell receptor (beta chain) was captured in a study of response to subunit inactivated influenza vaccine. Whole-study findings and limits: Authors suggested that a seasonal influenza vaccination recruits few new T cells each time.

This clonotype was picked up a small number of times. The antigen is not known. TCRdb independently ran MiXCR on the RT-PCR reads; one entry per CDR3 protein. The sample has hundreds of thousands of distinct CDR3 sequences, 11% to 15% seen once; the top ten hold less than 7%. Germline V gene lookup returns CDR1 MNHNS and CDR2 SASEGT. The CDR3 spans 14 residues. Deletions cut 6 bases from V and 4 bases from J, with 16 bases between. The sequence came from a man between 45 and 60 years old who received an inactivated influenza vaccine. The chain recombines TRBV6-1 with TRBJ2-7; D is undetermined. The sample in question was PBMCs from blood, obtained 14 to 15 days before vaccination. The CDR3 spells CASRVTASSYEQYF. DNA for the CDR3: TGTGCCAGCAGAGTTACCGCCAGCTCATACGAGCAGTACTTC.